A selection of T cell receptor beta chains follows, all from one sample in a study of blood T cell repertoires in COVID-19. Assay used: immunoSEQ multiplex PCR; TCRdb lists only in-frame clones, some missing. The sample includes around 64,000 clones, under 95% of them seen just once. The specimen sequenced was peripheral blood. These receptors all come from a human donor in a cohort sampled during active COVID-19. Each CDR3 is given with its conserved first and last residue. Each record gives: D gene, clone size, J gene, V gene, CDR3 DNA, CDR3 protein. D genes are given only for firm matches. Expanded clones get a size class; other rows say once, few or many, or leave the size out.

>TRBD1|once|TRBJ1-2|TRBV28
TGTGCCAGCGAGAATAAGGGGGTTCGGGGACAGGGAGGGTTCAGCTATGGCTACACCTTC
CASENKGVRGQGGFSYGYTF
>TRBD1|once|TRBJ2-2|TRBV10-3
TGTGCCATCAGTGACCCTAAGGACAGGGGGTACACCGGGGAGCTGTTTTTT
CAISDPKDRGYTGELFF
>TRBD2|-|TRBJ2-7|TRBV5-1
TGCGCCAGCAGCCCCGGGACTAGCGGGACTTCACCTTACGAGCAGTACTTC
CASSPGTSGTSPYEQYF
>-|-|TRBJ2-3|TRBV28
TGTGCCAGCAGCCCCTCCGGGTTCGCAGATACGCAGTATTTT
CASSPSGFADTQYF
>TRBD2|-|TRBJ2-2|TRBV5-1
TGCGCCAGCAGCCGGACTAGCGAGCCCTTTGGGGAGCTGTTTTTT
CASSRTSEPFGELFF
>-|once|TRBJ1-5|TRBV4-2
TGTGCCAGTATTCGGGACTCTAGTAGCAATCAGCCCCAGCATTTT
CASIRDSSSNQPQHF
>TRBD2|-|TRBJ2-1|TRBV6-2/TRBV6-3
TGTGCCAGCAGTTACTCGCCGGCGGAGGGAGGGATCTACAATGAGCAGTTCTTC
CASSYSPAEGGIYNEQFF
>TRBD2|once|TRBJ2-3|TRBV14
TGTGCCAGCAGCGCTTCTAGCGGGTTCCCTAACACAGATACGCAGTATTTT
CASSASSGFPNTDTQYF
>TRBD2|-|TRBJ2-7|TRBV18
TGTGCCAGCTCGATTGAGGCGGGAGAGTGGTACGAGCAGTACTTC
CASSIEAGEWYEQYF
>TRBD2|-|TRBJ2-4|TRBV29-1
TGCAGCGTCCGTAAAGGGAGGGAAAACATTCAGTACTTC
CSVRKGRENIQYF
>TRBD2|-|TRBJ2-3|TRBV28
TGTGCCAGCAGTCACGAAATAGCGGGACCTACAGATACGCAGTATTTT
CASSHEIAGPTDTQYF
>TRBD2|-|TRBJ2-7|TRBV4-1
TGCGCCAGCAGCCAAGATTTACTAGCGGGAGCCTACGAGCAGTACTTC
CASSQDLLAGAYEQYF
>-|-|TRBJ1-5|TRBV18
TGTGCCAGCTCACGGACAGTTAATCAGCCCCAGCATTTT
CASSRTVNQPQHF
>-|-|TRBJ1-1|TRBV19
TGTGCCAGTAGTATTATCGGCAGGGCCTTCATGAACACTGAAGCTTTCTTT
CASSIIGRAFMNTEAFF
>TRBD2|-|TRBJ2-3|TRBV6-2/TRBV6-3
TGTGCCAGCAGTGGTGGACTAGCGGGAGGAATAAACACAGATACGCAGTATTTT
CASSGGLAGGINTDTQYF
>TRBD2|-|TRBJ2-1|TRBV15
TGTGCCACCAGCAGGTTGCAGGGCGGGAGTAACTCCGATGAGCAGTTCTTC
CATSRLQGGSNSDEQFF
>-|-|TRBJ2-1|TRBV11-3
TGTGCCAGCAGCCCCGCCAGGGAACCCCACAATGAGCAGTTCTTC
CASSPAREPHNEQFF
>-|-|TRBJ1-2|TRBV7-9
TGTGCCAGCAGCTTAGTGGCAAACTATGGCTACACCTTC
CASSLVANYGYTF
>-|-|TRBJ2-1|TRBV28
TGTGCCAGCAGTTCCCTCCTACTATACAATGAGCAGTTCTTC
CASSSLLLYNEQFF
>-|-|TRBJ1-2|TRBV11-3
TGTGCCAGCAGCCCTACAGCTAACTATGGCTACACCTTC
CASSPTANYGYTF
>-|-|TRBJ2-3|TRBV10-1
TGCGCCAGCAGTGTCACTCCCTACACAGATACGCAGTATTTT
CASSVTPYTDTQYF
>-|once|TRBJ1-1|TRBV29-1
TGCAGCGTTGAAGACAGGGGACAAGCTTTCTTT
CSVEDRGQAFF
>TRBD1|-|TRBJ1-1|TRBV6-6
TGTGCCACTAGACAGGGCGTTTTCGGAGCTTTCTTT
CATRQGVFGAFF
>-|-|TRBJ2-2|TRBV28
TGTGCCAGCAGTGGAACCACGGGACTGCAAACCGGGGAGCTGTTTTTT
CASSGTTGLQTGELFF
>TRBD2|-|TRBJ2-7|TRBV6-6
TGTGCCAGCAGCCCGCTGGATCTAGCGGGAGGGTACGAGCAGTACTTC
CASSPLDLAGGYEQYF
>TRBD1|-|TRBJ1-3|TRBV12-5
TGTGCTAGTGGCCCCGCACCGAGACAGGGTAGTCACACCATATATTTT
CASGPAPRQGSHTIYF
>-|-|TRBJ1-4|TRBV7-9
TGTACCAGCAGCCCAGACGGGGGATCGAGTGAAAAACTGTTTTTT
CTSSPDGGSSEKLFF
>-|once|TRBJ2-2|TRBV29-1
TGCAGCGTGGCACTCGGGAGCACCGGGGAGCTGTTTTTT
CSVALGSTGELFF
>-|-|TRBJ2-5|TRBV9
TGTGCCAGCAGCGTATCCCCCCGCGGTGATGAAGAGACCCAGTACTTC
CASSVSPRGDEETQYF
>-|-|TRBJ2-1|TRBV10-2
TGCGCCAGCAGGGACTACGGGGGGCTGAGTGAGCAGTTCTTC
CASRDYGGLSEQFF
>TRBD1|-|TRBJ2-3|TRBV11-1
TGTGCCAGCAGCCCCGGACAGGGCACAGATACGCAGTATTTT
CASSPGQGTDTQYF
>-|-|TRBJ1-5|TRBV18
TGTGCCAGCTCACCAGAGTCCAATCAGCCCCAGCATTTT
CASSPESNQPQHF
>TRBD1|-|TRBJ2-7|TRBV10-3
TGTGCCATCAGTCCCCGGGACAGTTCCTACGAGCAGTACTTC
CAISPRDSSYEQYF
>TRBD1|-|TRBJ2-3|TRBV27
TGTGCCAGCAGTTTACGCCGAACAGGGGGCGGAATAGATACGCAGTATTTT
CASSLRRTGGGIDTQYF
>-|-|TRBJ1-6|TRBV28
TGTGCCAGCAGGGGAACAGGGTGGGGATCCTATAATTCACCCCTCCACTTT
CASRGTGWGSYNSPLHF
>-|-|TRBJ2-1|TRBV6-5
TGTGCCAGCAGATCACCTGGCCCTCCTTTTGAGCAGTTCTTC
CASRSPGPPFEQFF
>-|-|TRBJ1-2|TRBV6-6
TGTGCCAGCAGTAGACGGGATAACTATGGCTACACCTTC
CASSRRDNYGYTF
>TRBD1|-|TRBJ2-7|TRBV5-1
TGCGCCAGCAGCTCGACCGGGACAGGGAACGGCGAGCAGTACTTC
CASSSTGTGNGEQYF
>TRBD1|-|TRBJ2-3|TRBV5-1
TGCGCCAGCAGCTTGGTGCCAGGGGGTGTGACAGATACGCAGTATTTT
CASSLVPGGVTDTQYF
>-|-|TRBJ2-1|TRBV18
TGTGCCAGCTCACCACAGCGGGCGGGGTACAATGAGCAGTTCTTC
CASSPQRAGYNEQFF
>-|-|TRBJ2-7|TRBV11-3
TGTGCCAGCAGCTTAGATCCGCTGGGGGCTTACTCCTACGAGCAGTACTTC
CASSLDPLGAYSYEQYF
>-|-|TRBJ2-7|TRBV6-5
TGTGCCAGCAATCTTGAGGGACATGCCTACGAGCAGTACTTC
CASNLEGHAYEQYF
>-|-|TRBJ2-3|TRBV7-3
TGTGCCAGCAGCCGCAAACCGAGAGCGGATGGGGGGGATACGCAGTATTTT
CASSRKPRADGGDTQYF
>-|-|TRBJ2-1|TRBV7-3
TGTGCCAGCAGCTCGGGACAGCGGGGGACCTACAATGAGCAGTTCTTC
CASSSGQRGTYNEQFF
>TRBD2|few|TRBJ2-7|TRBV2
TGTGCCAGCAGTGCCCAAACTAGCGGGAGGGCCTCTAGGTACGAGCAGTACTTC
CASSAQTSGRASRYEQYF
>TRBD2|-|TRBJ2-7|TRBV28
TGTGCCAGCAGCCGCGGACTAGCGGGCCGGGAGCAGTACTTC
CASSRGLAGREQYF
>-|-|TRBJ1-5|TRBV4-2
TGTGCCAGCAGCCAAGACGTTCAGGGCATCAGGCCCCAGCATTTT
CASSQDVQGIRPQHF
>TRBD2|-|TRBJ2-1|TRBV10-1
TGCGCCATCCATGGGGCGACTAGCGGGAGGCCCTCCTACAATGAGCAGTTCTTC
CAIHGATSGRPSYNEQFF
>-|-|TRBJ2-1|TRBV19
TGTGCCACCGGGGGGCTGAGCTCCTACAATGAGCAGTTCTTC
CATGGLSSYNEQFF
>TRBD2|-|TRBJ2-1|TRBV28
TGTGCCAGCAGCCCGGACACGGGACTAGCGGGGGGAAATGAGCAGTTCTTC
CASSPDTGLAGGNEQFF
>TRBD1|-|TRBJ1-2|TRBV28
TGTGCCAGCAAAGACAGGGGGCTTGGCTACACCTTC
CASKDRGLGYTF
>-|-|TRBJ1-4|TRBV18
TGTGCCAGCTCACCAGCGGGCCCCTGGGAAAAACTGTTTTTT
CASSPAGPWEKLFF
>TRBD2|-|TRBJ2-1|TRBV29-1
TGCAGCGTGACACTAGCGGGCTCCTACAATGAGCAGTTCTTC
CSVTLAGSYNEQFF
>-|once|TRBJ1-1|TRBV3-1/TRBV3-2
TGTGCCAGCAGCAGAGCAGGATCCTCAAACACTGAAGCTTTCTTT
CASSRAGSSNTEAFF
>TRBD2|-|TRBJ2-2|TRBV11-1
TGTGCCAGCAGTTTAGATAGGACTAGCCTTTGGGAGCTGTTTTTT
CASSLDRTSLWELFF